The rows below give T cell receptor beta chains drawn from one sample of a study of technical replicates of blood from a few donors. This table comes from immunoSEQ multiplex PCR, and its TCRdb copy is limited to in-frame clones, with some not included. The sample records around 58,000 clones, around nine tenths being singletons. The sample taken for sequencing was PBMCs. The receptors derive from a human donor in good health. Some clones in this sample may be carry-over from other donors' samples. Each CDR3 is given with its conserved first and last residue. D genes are given only for firm matches. The size of a clone is reported for some rows only, either as once, few or many, or as a class for expanded clones.

j_call v_call clone_size d_call cdr3_nt cdr3_aa
TRBJ1-2 TRBV27 - TRBD1 TGTGCCAGCAGCAGGACAGGGGGTGGCTACACCTTC CASSRTGGGYTF
TRBJ1-4 TRBV25-1 - TRBD1 TGTGCCAGCAGAGGACGGGACAGTGAAAAACTGTTTTTT CASRGRDSEKLFF
TRBJ2-7 TRBV6-6 - TRBD2 TGTGCCAGCAACAGCGGGGGGGTCCACGAGCAGTACTTC CASNSGGVHEQYF
TRBJ2-7 TRBV6-1 - TRBD2 TGTGCCAGCAGTGGCGGGACTAGACTCTCCTACGAGCAGTACTTC CASSGGTRLSYEQYF
TRBJ1-2 TRBV9 - TRBD1 TGTGCCAGCAGCATTTCGACAGGGGCCTATAGTGGCTACACCTTC CASSISTGAYSGYTF
TRBJ2-5 TRBV11-2 - TRBD2 TGTGCCAGCAGCTTCACCCAGGGACTAGCGGGGGGGAGGTTGGAGACCCAGTACTTC CASSFTQGLAGGRLETQYF
TRBJ1-2 TRBV5-1 - TRBD1 TGCGCCAGCAGCGGGGGGACAGGGATCGACTATGGCTACACCTTC CASSGGTGIDYGYTF
TRBJ2-7 TRBV6-1 many - TGTGCCACACTTATGGGGCCGTTTGACTACGAGCAGTACTTC CATLMGPFDYEQYF
TRBJ1-3 TRBV18 - - TGTGCCAGCTCACCACCGCGGGGAACAACTGGAAACACCATATATTTT CASSPPRGTTGNTIYF
TRBJ1-5 TRBV5-6 - - TGTGCCAGCAGCTTGATTGGTGCGAGCCAGCCCCAGCATTTT CASSLIGASQPQHF
TRBJ1-2 TRBV5-6 once TRBD1 TGTGCCAGCAGCCGTCCCGGGACAGGGTCCCTCAGCTATGGCTACACCTTC CASSRPGTGSLSYGYTF
TRBJ1-6 TRBV5-1 - TRBD1 TGCGCCAGCAGCTTCCAGGGGGCTGTAAATAATTCACCCCTCCACTTT CASSFQGAVNNSPLHF
TRBJ2-3 TRBV7-9 - TRBD2 TGTGCCAGCAGCCAAAGACTAGCGGGAGAGTTTCCAGATACGCAGTATTTT CASSQRLAGEFPDTQYF
TRBJ1-2 TRBV5-1 - - TGCGCCAGCAGCCCAATGGCAGGGGAAAATGGCTACACCTTC CASSPMAGENGYTF
TRBJ2-7 TRBV11-3 - TRBD1 TGTGCCAGCAGCTCAGACAGGGGCGAGCAGTACTTC CASSSDRGEQYF
TRBJ2-1 TRBV5-6 - TRBD2 TGTGCCAGCAGCTTTAGGAGGGCGGCTAGCGGATTAGAGCAGTTCTTC CASSFRRAASGLEQFF